These T cell receptor beta chains were read from a single sample in a study of vaccination and CD4 T cells after COVID-19. TCRdb passed the PCR reads through MiXCR, listing each CDR3 protein once. The sample lists 9,000 to 10,000 distinct CDR3 sequences; less than 40% were seen once. These receptors lack a known antigen. The specimen sequenced was CD4+ T cells from blood, cultured in vitro. The source is a human donor in good health. Each CDR3 is given with its conserved first and last residue. The order of the fields is CDR3 DNA, CDR3 protein, D gene, J gene, V gene, clone size. The D gene is left open where the match is weak. Only part of the rows carry a size: once, few, many, or a class if the clone is expanded.

TGTGCCACCAGCAGAATCTGGACAGGGGAAACGAACACTGAAGCTTTCTTT | CATSRIWTGETNTEAFF | TRBD1 | TRBJ1-1 | TRBV15 | NA
TGCGCCAGCAGCTTCAGGAACACCGGGGAGCTGTTTTTT | CASSFRNTGELFF | NA | TRBJ2-2 | TRBV5-1 | NA
TGCAGTGCTAGAAGTGGCGGGGGGCCGTCGGATACGCAGTATTTT | CSARSGGGPSDTQYF | TRBD2 | TRBJ2-3 | TRBV20-1 | NA
TGTGCCAGCACCTCAGGGACAGGGGAATCAGATACGCAGTATTTT | CASTSGTGESDTQYF | TRBD1 | TRBJ2-3 | TRBV6-1 | NA
TGTGCCAGTAGGATAGCGGATAACTATGGCTACACCTTC | CASRIADNYGYTF | NA | TRBJ1-2 | TRBV19 | NA
TGTGCCAGCAGTGAGGGAAATCAGCCCCAGCATTTT | CASSEGNQPQHF | NA | TRBJ1-5 | TRBV2 | NA
TGTGCCAGCAGTCAGGTAGCGGGGGGGCAAAATACGCAGTATTTT | CASSQVAGGQNTQYF | TRBD2 | TRBJ2-3 | TRBV7-3 | NA
TGTGCCAGCAGGTGGACAGATACGCAGTATTTT | CASRWTDTQYF | NA | TRBJ2-3 | TRBV12-3/TRBV12-4 | NA
TGTGCCAGCAGTCTCCTTAATCATGGCTACACCTTC | CASSLLNHGYTF | NA | TRBJ1-2 | TRBV12-3/TRBV12-4 | NA
TGTGCCAGCAGTGCTTATACCCCTTCCTACGAGCAGTACTTC | CASSAYTPSYEQYF | NA | TRBJ2-7 | TRBV6-1 | few
TGTGCCAGTAGTATAGCGGGACAGGGATACGAGCAGTACTTC | CASSIAGQGYEQYF | TRBD1 | TRBJ2-7 | TRBV19 | NA
TGTGCCAGTAGCCCCATGGGACAGGGTGGAGAGACCCAGTACTTC | CASSPMGQGGETQYF | TRBD1 | TRBJ2-5 | TRBV19 | NA
TGTGCCAGCAGCTCAGCGATGGGTTCCACCGGGGAGCTGTTTTTT | CASSSAMGSTGELFF | NA | TRBJ2-2 | TRBV7-6 | few
TGCAGTGCTAGGCGACCGGGACTAGTCAATGAGCAGTTCTTC | CSARRPGLVNEQFF | TRBD2 | TRBJ2-1 | TRBV20-1 | NA
TGTGCCAGCAGTTTGACAAGCGCCGCCGGGGAGCTGTTTTTT | CASSLTSAAGELFF | NA | TRBJ2-2 | TRBV27 | NA
TGTGCCAGCAGTTACTCCACGGTTGGAAACACCATATATTTT | CASSYSTVGNTIYF | NA | TRBJ1-3 | TRBV6-5 | few
TGTGCCATCAGTGAGGGACTAACGAACACCGGGGAGCTGTTTTTT | CAISEGLTNTGELFF | NA | TRBJ2-2 | TRBV10-3 | NA
TGTGCCAGCCAGGTCTCCTATAATTCACCCCTCCACTTT | CASQVSYNSPLHF | NA | TRBJ1-6 | TRBV2 | few
TGTGCCAGCAGTTTGGGTGCGGGACTAGCCTGGGATACGCAGTATTTT | CASSLGAGLAWDTQYF | TRBD2 | TRBJ2-3 | TRBV12-3/TRBV12-4 | NA
TGTGCCAGCAGCATTGCTAGCGCGGCCCAAGAGACCCAGTACTTC | CASSIASAAQETQYF | NA | TRBJ2-5 | TRBV9 | NA
TGTGCCAGCAGGCCCCGGGACAGGGGGCTGCAGGCCGGGGAGCTGTTTTTT | CASRPRDRGLQAGELFF | TRBD1 | TRBJ2-2 | TRBV6-1 | once
TGTGCCAGCAGCTCGCGCGGGGGCCCGGAGTATGGCTACACCTTC | CASSSRGGPEYGYTF | NA | TRBJ1-2 | TRBV7-3 | few
TGTGCCAGCAGCTTAGCGCGGGGAGGAGGCTACACCTTC | CASSLARGGGYTF | NA | TRBJ1-2 | TRBV7-2 | medium-sized
TGTGCCACTGGACAGGGCAGCCTTGGGGGAGCTTTCTTT | CATGQGSLGGAFF | TRBD1 | TRBJ1-1 | TRBV7-8 | NA
TGTGCCAGCAGCCCGTCCACTTTTAGGGAGCCTAACGCTGAAGCTTTCTTT | CASSPSTFREPNAEAFF | NA | TRBJ1-1 | TRBV11-2 | once
TGTGCCAGCAGTGAGACTAGCGGGGGGGCCGCTTACAATGAGCAGTTCTTC | CASSETSGGAAYNEQFF | TRBD2 | TRBJ2-1 | TRBV25-1 | NA
TGCAGCGTTGAACCATCGACAGGAATGAACACTGAAGCTTTCTTT | CSVEPSTGMNTEAFF | NA | TRBJ1-1 | TRBV29-1 | NA
TGCAGCGTTCTCCTGGGGGGCTCTGAAGCTTTCTTT | CSVLLGGSEAFF | NA | TRBJ1-1 | TRBV29-1 | NA
TGTGCCAGCAGCTTAGAGGTAATGGGGATTACTGAAGCTTTCTTT | CASSLEVMGITEAFF | NA | TRBJ1-1 | TRBV7-2 | NA
TGTGCCAGCAGTTTAATTGGGCGAAGCACTGAAGCTTTCTTT | CASSLIGRSTEAFF | NA | TRBJ1-1 | TRBV12-3/TRBV12-4 | NA
TGCGCCAGCAGCGATTCCATGAGATATGGCTACACCTTC | CASSDSMRYGYTF | NA | TRBJ1-2 | TRBV5-1 | NA
TGCAGTGCTAGGGGTGGCAGGGCGGACGAAAAACTGTTTTTT | CSARGGRADEKLFF | NA | TRBJ1-4 | TRBV20-1 | NA
TGTGCCAGCAGCCTTGGGGATGGGGGATATCAGCCCCAGCATTTT | CASSLGDGGYQPQHF | NA | TRBJ1-5 | TRBV9 | NA
TGTGCCAGTAGTATATGGGCAGGGGAACAGCCCCAGCATTTT | CASSIWAGEQPQHF | NA | TRBJ1-5 | TRBV19 | medium-sized
TGTGCCAGTAGTTTCAACACCGGGGAGCTGTTTTTT | CASSFNTGELFF | NA | TRBJ2-2 | TRBV19 | NA
TGTGCCAGCAGTTTGAGGACGGTGAACACTGAAGCTTTCTTT | CASSLRTVNTEAFF | NA | TRBJ1-1 | TRBV12-3/TRBV12-4 | NA
TGTGCCAGCAGTTTAAATTCCTACGAGCAGTACTTC | CASSLNSYEQYF | NA | TRBJ2-7 | TRBV6-5 | few
TGTGCCAGCACCGAAGGGACGGAGCTTAACTATGGCTACACCTTC | CASTEGTELNYGYTF | NA | TRBJ1-2 | TRBV6-1 | NA
TGTGCCAGCAGTCGACAGGGTCGGACTGAAGCTTTCTTT | CASSRQGRTEAFF | TRBD1 | TRBJ1-1 | TRBV27 | few
TGCGCCAGCAGCTCCGGTGAGAACACTGAAGCTTTCTTT | CASSSGENTEAFF | NA | TRBJ1-1 | TRBV5-1 | few
TGCAGTGCTAGGGCCCAAGCGCAGCGGACTGAAGCTTTCTTT | CSARAQAQRTEAFF | NA | TRBJ1-1 | TRBV20-1 | NA
TGTGCCAGCAGCCTAGGTTCTGGAAACACCATATATTTT | CASSLGSGNTIYF | NA | TRBJ1-3 | TRBV7-9 | few
TGCAGCGTTGAAGAACGTTTTGGACAGCCCCAGCATTTT | CSVEERFGQPQHF | NA | TRBJ1-5 | TRBV29-1 | few
TGCAGTGCTAGAGGGGCGGGGGCTTACAATGAGCAGTTCTTC | CSARGAGAYNEQFF | NA | TRBJ2-1 | TRBV20-1 | few
TGTGCCAGCAGTGAATTCTGGGTTGAGGAGACCCAGTACTTC | CASSEFWVEETQYF | NA | TRBJ2-5 | TRBV2 | NA
TGCAGTGCTAGCCGGGGGGCCGCGACGGCTGAGCAGTTCTTC | CSASRGAATAEQFF | NA | TRBJ2-1 | TRBV20-1 | NA
TGCAGTGCTCGTACCGGGACAGGGGAGAACTATGGCTACACCTTC | CSARTGTGENYGYTF | TRBD1 | TRBJ1-2 | TRBV20-1 | few
TGCAGTGCTCAACGGGGGGCCGTCACAGATACGCAGTATTTT | CSAQRGAVTDTQYF | NA | TRBJ2-3 | TRBV20-1 | NA
TGTGCCAGCAGGCAGGGTAACCCCTCAGATACGCAGTATTTT | CASRQGNPSDTQYF | NA | TRBJ2-3 | TRBV6-2/TRBV6-3 | NA
TGTGCCAGCAGGGATCCTTATTATGGCTACACCTTC | CASRDPYYGYTF | NA | TRBJ1-2 | TRBV12-3/TRBV12-4 | NA
TGTGCCAGCTCCCTACGGACTAGCGGGGTGGGCGAGCAGTACTTC | CASSLRTSGVGEQYF | TRBD2 | TRBJ2-7 | TRBV18 | NA
TGTGCCAGCAGCTTAGCGGGGACAGCGTCTGGAAACACCATATATTTT | CASSLAGTASGNTIYF | TRBD1 | TRBJ1-3 | TRBV7-2 | NA
TGTGCCAGCAGCCAGACCCGACAGGGAAGCACTGAAGCTTTCTTT | CASSQTRQGSTEAFF | TRBD1 | TRBJ1-1 | TRBV14 | NA
TGTGCCAGCAGCTTAGGATCCCCGGAGACCCAGTACTTC | CASSLGSPETQYF | NA | TRBJ2-5 | TRBV11-2 | few
TGTGCCAGCAGTGGTGCAGGGGGGCGAGGAGAGACCCAGTACTTC | CASSGAGGRGETQYF | NA | TRBJ2-5 | TRBV2 | few
TGTGCCAGCAGCTTATTAGGCCAGGGAGGTGGCACAGATACGCAGTATTTT | CASSLLGQGGGTDTQYF | NA | TRBJ2-3 | TRBV7-3 | NA